The T cell receptor beta chain under discussion was sequenced for a study of blood T cell repertoires in COVID-19. The CDR3 runs 14 residues. CDR1 is LNHDA and CDR2 is SQIVND in the germline V gene (reference sequence). Germline trimming cut 5 bases from V and 0 bases from J; bases unmatched to any gene: 4. The study drew participants aged roughly 18 to 95 years from some 25 US areas. Study processing details: Reference gene primer amplification gave nucleated cell count estimates. The assay was immunoSEQ multiplex PCR, and TCRdb's table has in-frame clones only and misses some. The V and J calls and clone size were taken over from that table, and D and trimming were inferred from the DNA. The sample contains about 180,000 clones, about 83% of which appear only once.

Material: PBMCs or T cells enriched from blood (not recorded which). This sequence joins TRBV19 and TRBJ2-7, with 7 bases matching TRBD1. The origin of this receptor is a woman younger than 45 who had recovered from COVID-19. CDR3 sequence (DNA): TGTGCCAGTAGTGGACAGGAGAGCTCCTACGAGCAGTACTTC. Translation: CASSGQESSYEQYF.